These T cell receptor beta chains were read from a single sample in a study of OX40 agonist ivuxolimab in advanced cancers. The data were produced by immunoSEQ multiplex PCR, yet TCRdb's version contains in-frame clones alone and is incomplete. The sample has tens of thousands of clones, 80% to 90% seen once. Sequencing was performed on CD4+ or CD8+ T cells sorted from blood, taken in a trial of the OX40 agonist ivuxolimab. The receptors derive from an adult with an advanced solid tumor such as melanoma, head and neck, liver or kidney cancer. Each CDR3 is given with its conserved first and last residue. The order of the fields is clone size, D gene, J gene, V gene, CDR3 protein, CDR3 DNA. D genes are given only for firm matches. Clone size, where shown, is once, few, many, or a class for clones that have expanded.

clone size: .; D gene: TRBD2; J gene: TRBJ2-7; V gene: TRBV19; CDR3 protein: CASSIDEGTSYYF; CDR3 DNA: TGTGCCAGTAGTATCGACGAGGGGACTAGCTATTACTTC
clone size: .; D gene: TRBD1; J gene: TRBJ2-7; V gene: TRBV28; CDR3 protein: CASSLRTGGLVYEQYF; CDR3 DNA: TGTGCCAGCAGTTTGAGGACAGGGGGCTTAGTGTACGAGCAGTACTTC
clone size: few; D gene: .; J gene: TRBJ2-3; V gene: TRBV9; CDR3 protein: CASSTRPGTSYTDTQYF; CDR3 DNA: TGTGCCAGCAGCACACGACCCGGGACTTCCTACACAGATACGCAGTATTTT
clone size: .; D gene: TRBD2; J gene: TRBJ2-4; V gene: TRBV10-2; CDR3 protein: CASGKGLASDIQYF; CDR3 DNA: TGCGCCAGCGGGAAGGGACTAGCGAGCGACATTCAGTACTTC
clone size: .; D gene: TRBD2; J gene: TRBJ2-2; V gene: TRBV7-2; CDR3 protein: CASSPGLAGGLRGELFF; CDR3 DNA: TGTGCCAGCAGCCCGGGACTAGCGGGGGGCTTGCGCGGGGAGCTGTTTTTT
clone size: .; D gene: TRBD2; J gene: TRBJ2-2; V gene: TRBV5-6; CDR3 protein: CASSSAGPLGTGELFF; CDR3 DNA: TGTGCCAGCAGCTCAGCGGGACCTCTCGGGACCGGGGAGCTGTTTTTT
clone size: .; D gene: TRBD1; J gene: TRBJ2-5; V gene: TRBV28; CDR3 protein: CASSHQGGFGETQYF; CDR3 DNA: TGTGCCAGCAGTCACCAAGGGGGCTTCGGAGAGACCCAGTACTTC
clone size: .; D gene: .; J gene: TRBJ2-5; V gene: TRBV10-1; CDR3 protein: CASSGDTKETQYF; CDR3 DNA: TGCGCCAGCAGCGGGGACACCAAAGAGACCCAGTACTTC
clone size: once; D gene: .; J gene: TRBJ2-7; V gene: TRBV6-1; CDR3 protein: CASSEAWGRTSYEQYF; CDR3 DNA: TGTGCCAGCAGTGAAGCATGGGGACGGACATCCTACGAGCAGTACTTC
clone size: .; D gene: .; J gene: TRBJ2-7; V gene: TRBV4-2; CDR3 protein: CASSQVQVTPGHHSYEQYF; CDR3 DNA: TGTGCCAGCAGCCAAGTTCAGGTGACGCCGGGACACCACTCCTACGAGCAGTACTTC
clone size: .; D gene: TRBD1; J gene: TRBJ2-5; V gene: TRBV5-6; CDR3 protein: CASSSDRGLGETQYF; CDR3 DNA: TGTGCCAGCAGCTCTGACAGGGGGCTGGGGGAGACCCAGTACTTC
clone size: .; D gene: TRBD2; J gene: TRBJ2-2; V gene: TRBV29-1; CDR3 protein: CSVTGTSIAGELFF; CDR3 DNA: TGCAGCGTCACCGGGACTAGTATCGCCGGGGAGCTGTTTTTT